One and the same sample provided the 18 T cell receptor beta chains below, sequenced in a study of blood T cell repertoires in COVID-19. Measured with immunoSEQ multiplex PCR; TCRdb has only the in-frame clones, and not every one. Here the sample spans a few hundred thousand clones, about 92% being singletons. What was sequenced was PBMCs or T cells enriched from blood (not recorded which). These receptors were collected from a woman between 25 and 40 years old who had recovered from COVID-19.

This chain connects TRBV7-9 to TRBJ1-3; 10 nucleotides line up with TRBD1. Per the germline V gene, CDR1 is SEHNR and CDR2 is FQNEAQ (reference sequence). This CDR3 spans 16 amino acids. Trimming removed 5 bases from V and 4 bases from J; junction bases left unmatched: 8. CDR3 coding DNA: TGTGCCAGCAGCCGGACAGGGGGTGTAGAAGGAAACACCATATATTTT. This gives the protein CASSRTGGVEGNTIYF.

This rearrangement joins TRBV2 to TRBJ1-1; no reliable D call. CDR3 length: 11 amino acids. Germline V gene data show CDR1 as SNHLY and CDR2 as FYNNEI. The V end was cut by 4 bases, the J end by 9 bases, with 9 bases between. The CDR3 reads CASSASVQAFF. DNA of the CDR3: TGTGCCAGCAGTGCGTCAGTTCAAGCTTTCTTT.

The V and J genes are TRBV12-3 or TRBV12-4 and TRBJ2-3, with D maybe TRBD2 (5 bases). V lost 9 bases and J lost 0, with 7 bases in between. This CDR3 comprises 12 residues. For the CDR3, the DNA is TGTGCCAGTAGCGCCAGCACAGATACGCAGTATTTT. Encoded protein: CASSASTDTQYF.

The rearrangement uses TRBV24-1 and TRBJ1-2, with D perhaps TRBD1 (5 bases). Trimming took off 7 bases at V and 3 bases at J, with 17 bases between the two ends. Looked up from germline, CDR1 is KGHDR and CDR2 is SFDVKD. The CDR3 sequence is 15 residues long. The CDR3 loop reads CATSAAGKGDYGYTF. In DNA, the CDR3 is TGTGCCACCAGCGCCGCGGGGAAAGGGGACTATGGCTACACCTTC.

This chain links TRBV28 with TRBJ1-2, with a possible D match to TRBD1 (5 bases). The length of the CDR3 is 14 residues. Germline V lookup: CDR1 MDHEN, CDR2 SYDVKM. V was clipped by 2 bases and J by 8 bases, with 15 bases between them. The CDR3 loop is CASSLRTPGVGYTF. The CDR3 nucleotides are TGTGCCAGCAGTTTACGCACCCCGGGGGTCGGCTACACCTTC.

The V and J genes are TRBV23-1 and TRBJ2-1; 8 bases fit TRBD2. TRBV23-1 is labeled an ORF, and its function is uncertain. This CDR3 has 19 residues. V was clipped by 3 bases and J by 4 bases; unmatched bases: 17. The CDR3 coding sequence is TGCGCCAGCAGTCAGCCAGGGACTAGGGCAACCCCAATATACAATGAGCAGTTCTTC. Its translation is CASSQPGTRATPIYNEQFF.

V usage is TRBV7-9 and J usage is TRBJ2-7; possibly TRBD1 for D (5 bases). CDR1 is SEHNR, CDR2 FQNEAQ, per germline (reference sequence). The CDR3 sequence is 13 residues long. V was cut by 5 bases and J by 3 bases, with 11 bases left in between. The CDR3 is CASSPRQFYEQYF. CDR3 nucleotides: TGTGCCAGCAGCCCCCGACAGTTCTACGAGCAGTACTTC.

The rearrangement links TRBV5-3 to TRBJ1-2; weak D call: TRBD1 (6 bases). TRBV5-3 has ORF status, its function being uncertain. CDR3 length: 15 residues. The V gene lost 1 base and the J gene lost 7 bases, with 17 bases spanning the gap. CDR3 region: CARSLTDRTYCGYTF. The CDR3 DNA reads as TGTGCCAGAAGCTTGACCGACAGGACTTATTGTGGCTACACCTTC.

The CDR3 reads CSAFKNTEAFF. The CDR3 bases are TGCAGTGCTTTTAAGAACACTGAAGCTTTCTTT. This chain uses TRBV20-1 with TRBJ1-1, with D unresolved. CDR3 length: 11 amino acids. CDR1 and CDR2 from the germline V gene are DFQATT and SNEGSKA (reference sequence). V lost 5 bases, J lost 1 base, and 5 bases lay in between.

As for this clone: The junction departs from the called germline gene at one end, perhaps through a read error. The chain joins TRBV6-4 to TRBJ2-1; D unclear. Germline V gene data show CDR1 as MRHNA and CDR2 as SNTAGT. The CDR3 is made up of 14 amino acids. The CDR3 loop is CASSDGQSFNEQFF. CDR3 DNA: TGTGCCAGCAGTGACGGCCAGTCCTTCAATGAGCAGTTCTTC.

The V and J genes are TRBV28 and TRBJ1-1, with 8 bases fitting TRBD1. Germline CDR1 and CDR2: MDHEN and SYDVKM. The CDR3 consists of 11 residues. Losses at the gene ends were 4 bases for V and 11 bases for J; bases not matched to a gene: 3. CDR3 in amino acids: CASSYGQGAFF. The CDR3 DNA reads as TGTGCCAGCAGTTACGGACAGGGCGCTTTCTTT.

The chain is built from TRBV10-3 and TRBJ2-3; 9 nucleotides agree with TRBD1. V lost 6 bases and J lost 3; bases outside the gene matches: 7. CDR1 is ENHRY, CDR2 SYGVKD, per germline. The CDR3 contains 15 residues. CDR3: CAIRTGTGPTDTQYF. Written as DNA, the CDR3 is TGTGCCATCAGGACCGGGACAGGGCCTACAGATACGCAGTATTTT.

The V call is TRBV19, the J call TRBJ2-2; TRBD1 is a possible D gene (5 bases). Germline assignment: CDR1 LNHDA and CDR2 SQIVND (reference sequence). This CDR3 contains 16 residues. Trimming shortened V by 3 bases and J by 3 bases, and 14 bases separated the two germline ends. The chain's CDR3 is CASSIGQGGYTGELFF. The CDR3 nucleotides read TGTGCCAGTAGTATTGGGCAGGGTGGTTACACCGGGGAGCTGTTTTTT.

Here the CDR3 reads CATSRVRVAGQETQYF. The CDR3 bases are TGTGCCACCAGCAGAGTCAGAGTCGCGGGGCAAGAGACCCAGTACTTC. The chain uses TRBV15 and TRBJ2-5, with D possibly TRBD2 on 6 matching bases. Trimming removed 1 base at V and 2 bases at J, with 14 bases between. Germline loops: CDR1 LNHNV, CDR2 YYDKDF (reference sequence). This CDR3 is 16 amino acids long.

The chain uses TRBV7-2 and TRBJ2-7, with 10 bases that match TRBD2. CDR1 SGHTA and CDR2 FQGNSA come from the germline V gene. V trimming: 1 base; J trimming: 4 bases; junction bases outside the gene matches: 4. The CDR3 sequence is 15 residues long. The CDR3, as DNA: TGTGCCAGCAGCTTAGAAGCGGGGGGGCCATACGAGCAGTACTTC. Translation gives CASSLEAGGPYEQYF.

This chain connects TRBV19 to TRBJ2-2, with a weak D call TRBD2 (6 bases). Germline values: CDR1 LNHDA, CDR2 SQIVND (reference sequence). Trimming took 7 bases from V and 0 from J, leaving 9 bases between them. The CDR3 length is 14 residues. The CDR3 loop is CASNGGANTGELFF. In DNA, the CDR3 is TGTGCCAGTAACGGCGGGGCGAACACCGGGGAGCTGTTTTTT.

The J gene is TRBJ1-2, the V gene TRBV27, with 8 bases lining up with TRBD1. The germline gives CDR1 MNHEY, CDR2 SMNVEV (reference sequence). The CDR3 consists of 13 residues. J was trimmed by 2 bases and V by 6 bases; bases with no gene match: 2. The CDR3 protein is CASRGTGNYGYTF. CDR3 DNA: TGTGCCAGCAGAGGGACAGGCAACTATGGCTACACCTTC.

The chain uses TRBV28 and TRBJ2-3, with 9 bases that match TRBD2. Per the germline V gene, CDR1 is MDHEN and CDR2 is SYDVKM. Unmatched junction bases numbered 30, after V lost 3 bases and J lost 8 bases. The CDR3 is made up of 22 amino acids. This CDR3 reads CASSFGLAGKNRRIKGSGTQYF. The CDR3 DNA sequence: TGTGCCAGCAGTTTCGGGCTAGCGGGGAAAAACAGACGAATTAAGGGGTCGGGTACGCAGTATTTT.